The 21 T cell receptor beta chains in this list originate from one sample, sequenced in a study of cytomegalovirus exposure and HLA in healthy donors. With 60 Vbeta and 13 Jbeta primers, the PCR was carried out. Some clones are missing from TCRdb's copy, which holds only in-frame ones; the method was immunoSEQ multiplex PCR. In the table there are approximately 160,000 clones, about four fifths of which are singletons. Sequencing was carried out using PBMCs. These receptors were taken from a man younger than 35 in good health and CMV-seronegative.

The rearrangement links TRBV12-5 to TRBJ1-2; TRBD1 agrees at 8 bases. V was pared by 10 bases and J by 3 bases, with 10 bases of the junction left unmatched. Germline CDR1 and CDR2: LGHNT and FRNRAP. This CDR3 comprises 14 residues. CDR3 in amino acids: CATQAGTGDYGYTF. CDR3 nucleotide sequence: TGTGCTACCCAAGCCGGGACAGGCGACTATGGCTACACCTTC.

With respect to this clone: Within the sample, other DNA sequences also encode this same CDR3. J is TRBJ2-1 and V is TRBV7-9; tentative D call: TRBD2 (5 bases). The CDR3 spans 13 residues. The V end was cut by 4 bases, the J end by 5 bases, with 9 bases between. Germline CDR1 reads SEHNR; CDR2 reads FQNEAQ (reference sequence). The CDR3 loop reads CASSSSGNNEQFF. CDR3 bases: TGTGCCAGCAGCTCCTCCGGGAACAATGAGCAGTTCTTC.

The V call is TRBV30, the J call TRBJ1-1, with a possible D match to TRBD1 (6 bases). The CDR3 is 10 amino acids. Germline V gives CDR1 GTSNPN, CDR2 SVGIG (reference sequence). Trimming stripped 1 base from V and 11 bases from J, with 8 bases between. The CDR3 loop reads CAWSGQAAFF. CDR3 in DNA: TGTGCCTGGAGTGGACAGGCTGCTTTCTTT.

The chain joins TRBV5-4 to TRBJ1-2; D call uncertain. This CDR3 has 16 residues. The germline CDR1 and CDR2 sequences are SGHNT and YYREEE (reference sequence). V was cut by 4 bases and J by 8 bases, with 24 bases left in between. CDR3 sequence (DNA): TGTGCCAGCAGCGGGGAGGCAGGTTGGGGAGGAATGGGCTACACCTTC. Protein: CASSGEAGWGGMGYTF. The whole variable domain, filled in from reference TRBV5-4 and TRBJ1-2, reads ETGVTQSPTHLIKTRGQQVTLRCSSQSGHNTVSWYQQALGQGPQFIFQYYREEENGRGNFPPRFSGLQFPNYSSELNVNALELDDSALYLCASSGEAGWGGMGYTFGSGTRLTVV.

The CDR3 bases are TGCAGCGTTCTCAGACTAGCGGGGGGGCATGAGCAGTTCTTC. Residues: CSVLRLAGGHEQFF. This chain connects TRBV29-1 to TRBJ2-1; 14 bases map to TRBD2. The CDR3 runs 14 residues. Trimming removed 5 bases from V and 8 bases from J; junction bases left unmatched: 5. The germline gives CDR1 SQVTM, CDR2 ANQGSEA.

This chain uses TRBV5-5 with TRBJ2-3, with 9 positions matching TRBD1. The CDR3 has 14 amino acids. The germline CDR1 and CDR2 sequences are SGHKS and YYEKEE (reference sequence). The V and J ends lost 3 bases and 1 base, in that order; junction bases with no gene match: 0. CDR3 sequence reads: CASSWDRGTDTQYF. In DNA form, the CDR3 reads TGTGCCAGCAGCTGGGACAGGGGCACAGATACGCAGTATTTT.

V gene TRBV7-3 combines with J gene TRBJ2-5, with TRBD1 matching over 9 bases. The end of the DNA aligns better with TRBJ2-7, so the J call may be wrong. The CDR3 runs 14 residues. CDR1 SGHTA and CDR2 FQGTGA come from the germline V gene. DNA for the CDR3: TGTGCCAGCAGCTCGGACAGGGGTTTAGACGAGCAGTACTTC. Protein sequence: CASSSDRGLDEQYF.

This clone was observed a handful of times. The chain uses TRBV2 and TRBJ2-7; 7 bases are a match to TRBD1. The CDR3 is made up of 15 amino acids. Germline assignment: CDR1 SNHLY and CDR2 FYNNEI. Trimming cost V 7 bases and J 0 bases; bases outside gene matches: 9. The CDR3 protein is CASTETGTSSYEQYF. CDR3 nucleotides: TGTGCCAGCACCGAGACAGGGACGAGCTCCTACGAGCAGTACTTC.

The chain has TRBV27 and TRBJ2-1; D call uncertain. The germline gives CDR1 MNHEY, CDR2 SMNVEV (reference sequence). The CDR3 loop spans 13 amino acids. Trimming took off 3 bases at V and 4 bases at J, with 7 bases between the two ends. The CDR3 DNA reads TGTGCCAGCAGTTTCACAGAGTACAATGAGCAGTTCTTC. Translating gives CASSFTEYNEQFF.

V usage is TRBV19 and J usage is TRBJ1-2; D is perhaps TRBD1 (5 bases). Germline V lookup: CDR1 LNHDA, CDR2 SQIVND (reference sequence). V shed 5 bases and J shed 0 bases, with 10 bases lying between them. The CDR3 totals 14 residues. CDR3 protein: CASSLGPTNYGYTF. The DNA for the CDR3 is TGTGCCAGTAGTCTGGGGCCTACTAACTATGGCTACACCTTC.

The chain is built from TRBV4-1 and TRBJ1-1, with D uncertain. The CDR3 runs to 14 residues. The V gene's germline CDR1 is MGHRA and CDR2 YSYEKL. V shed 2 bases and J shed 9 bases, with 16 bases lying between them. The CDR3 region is CASSQTIRPEQAFF. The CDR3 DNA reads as TGCGCCAGCAGCCAAACTATCCGCCCTGAACAAGCTTTCTTT.

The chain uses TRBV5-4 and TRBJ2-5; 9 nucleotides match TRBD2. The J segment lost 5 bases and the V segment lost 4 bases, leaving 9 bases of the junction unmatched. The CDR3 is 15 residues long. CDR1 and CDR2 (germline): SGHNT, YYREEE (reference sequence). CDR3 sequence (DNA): TGTGCCAGCAGCGCGATCCTAGCGGGGCTTGAGACCCAGTACTTC. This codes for CASSAILAGLETQYF.

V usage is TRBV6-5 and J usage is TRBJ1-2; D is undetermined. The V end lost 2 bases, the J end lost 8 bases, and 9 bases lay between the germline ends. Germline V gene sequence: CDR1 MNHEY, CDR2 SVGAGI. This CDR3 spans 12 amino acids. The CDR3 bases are TGTGCCAGCAGTTACGGCTCAAAGGGCTACACCTTC. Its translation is CASSYGSKGYTF.

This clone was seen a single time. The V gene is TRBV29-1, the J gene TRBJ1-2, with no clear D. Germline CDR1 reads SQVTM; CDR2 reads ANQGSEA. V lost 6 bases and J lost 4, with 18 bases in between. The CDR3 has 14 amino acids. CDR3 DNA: TGCAGCGTCCCATCCCCCATCGATAGCTATGGCTACACCTTC. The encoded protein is CSVPSPIDSYGYTF.

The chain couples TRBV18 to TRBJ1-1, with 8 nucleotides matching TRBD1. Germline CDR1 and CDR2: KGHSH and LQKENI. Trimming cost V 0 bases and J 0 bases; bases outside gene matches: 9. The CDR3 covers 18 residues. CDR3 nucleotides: TGTGCCAGCTCACCACCGATACCAGGGGGCGATGTGAACACTGAAGCTTTCTTT. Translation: CASSPPIPGGDVNTEAFF.

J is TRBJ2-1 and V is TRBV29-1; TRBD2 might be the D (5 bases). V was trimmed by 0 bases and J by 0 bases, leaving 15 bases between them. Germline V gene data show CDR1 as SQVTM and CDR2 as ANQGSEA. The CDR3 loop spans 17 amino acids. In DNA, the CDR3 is TGCAGCGTTGAAGAGGTTGTGGGGAGAAGCTCCTACAATGAGCAGTTCTTC. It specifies CSVEEVVGRSSYNEQFF.

Written as DNA, the CDR3 is TGTGCCAGCAGATCGGACAGGGGGCAGGAGACCCAGTACTTC. This sequence encodes CASRSDRGQETQYF. The rearrangement uses TRBV5-4 and TRBJ2-5; the match to TRBD1 covers 11 bases. The CDR3 contains 14 residues. Germline lookup yields CDR1 SGHNT and CDR2 YYREEE (reference sequence). The junction had 5 bases not matched to a gene; V was cut back by 5 bases and J by 5 bases.

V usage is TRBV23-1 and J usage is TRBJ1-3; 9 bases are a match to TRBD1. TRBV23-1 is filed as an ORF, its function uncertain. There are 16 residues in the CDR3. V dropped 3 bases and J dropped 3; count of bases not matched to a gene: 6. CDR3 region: CASSQPDRGFGNTIYF. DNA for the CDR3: TGCGCCAGCAGTCAGCCGGACAGGGGTTTTGGAAACACCATATATTTT.

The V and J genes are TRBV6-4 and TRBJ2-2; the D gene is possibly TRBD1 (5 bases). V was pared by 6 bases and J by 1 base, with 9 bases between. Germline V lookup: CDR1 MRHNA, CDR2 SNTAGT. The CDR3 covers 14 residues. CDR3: CASSPTGNTGELFF. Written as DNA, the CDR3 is TGTGCCAGCAGCCCTACAGGGAACACCGGGGAGCTGTTTTTT.

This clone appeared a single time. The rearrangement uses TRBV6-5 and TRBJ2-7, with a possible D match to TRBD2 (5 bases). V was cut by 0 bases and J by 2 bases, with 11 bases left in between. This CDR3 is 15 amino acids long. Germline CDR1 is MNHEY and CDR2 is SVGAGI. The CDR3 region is CASSYSSGGTYEQYF. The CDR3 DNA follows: TGTGCCAGCAGTTACTCAAGCGGCGGAACCTACGAGCAGTACTTC.

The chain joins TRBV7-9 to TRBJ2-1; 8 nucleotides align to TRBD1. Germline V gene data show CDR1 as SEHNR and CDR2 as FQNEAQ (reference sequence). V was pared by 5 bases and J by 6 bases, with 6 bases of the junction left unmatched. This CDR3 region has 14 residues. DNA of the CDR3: TGTGCCAGCAGCCTTCAGGACAGGGCCAATGAGCAGTTCTTC. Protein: CASSLQDRANEQFF.